These 2 T cell receptor beta chains came from one sample sequenced in a study of blood T cell repertoires in COVID-19. Using immunoSEQ multiplex PCR, the repertoire was profiled, and TCRdb retains in-frame clones only, with some absent. This sample yields about 55,000 clones, of which around 85% are seen a single time; roughly 12% belongs to the top ten. Sequencing used peripheral blood. The receptors were sampled from a human donor in a cohort sampled during active COVID-19.

In this sample, this clone turned up many times. J is TRBJ2-7 and V is TRBV6-5; D is possibly TRBD1 (5 bases). This CDR3 spans 13 amino acids. Trimming removed 4 bases at V and 1 base at J, with 8 bases between. The germline gives CDR1 MNHEY, CDR2 SVGAGI. The chain's CDR3 is CASSSGPSYEQYF. The DNA for the CDR3 is TGTGCCAGCAGTTCAGGGCCTTCCTACGAGCAGTACTTC.

This rearrangement joins TRBV5-1 to TRBJ2-1; D possibly corresponds to TRBD1 (5 bases). CDR1 is SGHRS and CDR2 is YFSETQ in the germline V gene. With 0 bases removed from V and 7 bases from J, the gap between germline ends came to 8 bases. The CDR3 consists of 13 residues. CDR3 in DNA: TGCGCCAGCAGCTTGGGACAGCAAAATGAGCAGTTCTTC. Amino acids: CASSLGQQNEQFF.